The rows below give T cell receptor beta chains drawn from one sample of a study of Ad26.COV2.S vaccination and SARS-CoV-2 variants. TCRdb's table, derived via immunoSEQ multiplex PCR, lists solely in-frame clones and lacks some. The sample has about 350,000 clones, about 87% seen once. This specimen consisted of peripheral blood, obtained in a trial of Ad26.COV2.S vaccine versus placebo. All receptors derive from a person between 18 and 59 years old who received the Ad26.COV2.S COVID-19 vaccine or a placebo. Each CDR3 is given with its conserved first and last residue. A D gene is named only where the DNA matches it firmly. The size field is filled for only some rows; it gives once, few, many or a size class.

CDR3aa,CDR3nt,abundance,d_gene,v_gene,j_gene
CASTWDGYTF,TGTGCCAGCACATGGGATGGCTACACCTTC,NA,NA,TRBV6-5,TRBJ1-2
CASSPRRTGKNSPLHF,TGTGCCAGCAGTCCCCGACGGACAGGGAAGAATTCACCCCTCCACTTT,NA,TRBD1,TRBV27,TRBJ1-6
CASSYLGQGAPEAFF,TGTGCCAGCAGTTACCTGGGACAGGGGGCTCCTGAAGCTTTCTTT,NA,TRBD1,TRBV6-5,TRBJ1-1
CATSAGTGITEAFF,TGTGCCACCAGCGCTGGGACAGGGATCACTGAAGCTTTCTTT,NA,TRBD1,TRBV15,TRBJ1-1
CASSIRRRVTSGANVLTF,TGTGCCAGTAGTATACGCCGCCGGGTTACCTCTGGGGCCAACGTCCTGACTTTC,NA,NA,TRBV19,TRBJ2-6
CASSIRFGEEKLFF,TGTGCCAGCAGCATAAGATTCGGGGAAGAAAAACTGTTTTTT,NA,NA,TRBV7-2,TRBJ1-4
CASSPLGQSYEQYF,TGTGCCAGCTCCCCCCTGGGACAGTCCTACGAGCAGTACTTC,NA,TRBD1,TRBV25-1,TRBJ2-7
CASSITDSAYEQYF,TGTGCCAGTAGTATCACGGACAGCGCCTACGAGCAGTACTTC,NA,NA,TRBV19,TRBJ2-7
CASSDSGRAEETQYF,TGTGCCAGTAGTGATAGCGGGAGGGCCGAAGAGACCCAGTACTTC,NA,TRBD2,TRBV19,TRBJ2-5
CASSMDLGLLTPTGGSDTQYF,TGTGCCAGTAGTATGGATCTCGGGCTCCTCACTCCGACAGGGGGATCAGATACGCAGTATTTT,NA,TRBD1,TRBV19,TRBJ2-3
CASSGQGSNQPQHF,TGTGCCAGCAGCGGACAGGGCAGCAATCAGCCCCAGCATTTT,NA,TRBD1,TRBV6-5,TRBJ1-5
CASSVATGDRTDTQYF,TGTGCCAGCAGTGTCGCGACAGGGGACCGCACAGATACGCAGTATTTT,NA,TRBD1,TRBV25-1,TRBJ2-3
CASSFGGSYEQYF,TGTGCCAGCAGCTTCGGCGGGAGCTACGAGCAGTACTTC,NA,TRBD2,TRBV5-4,TRBJ2-7
CASSLVRATNYGYTF,TGTGCCAGCAGCTTAGTCAGGGCTACTAACTATGGCTACACCTTC,NA,NA,TRBV7-9,TRBJ1-2
CASSFRDRGADTQYF,TGTGCCAGCAGCTTCCGGGACAGGGGTGCAGATACGCAGTATTTT,NA,TRBD1,TRBV5-4,TRBJ2-3
CASSRPGQVRKNTEAFF,TGCGCCAGCAGCCGCCCGGGACAGGTTAGGAAGAACACTGAAGCTTTCTTT,NA,TRBD1,TRBV4-1,TRBJ1-1
CASSQGVSSGKARDEQFF,TGTGCCAGCAGCCAAGGGGTCTCGAGTGGGAAAGCACGGGATGAGCAGTTCTTC,NA,NA,TRBV3-1/TRBV3-2,TRBJ2-1
CASSLIGAPATNEKLFF,TGTGCCAGCAGTTTGATTGGGGCCCCAGCAACTAATGAAAAACTGTTTTTT,NA,NA,TRBV27,TRBJ1-4
CAWTRNTGELFF,TGTGCCTGGACCAGGAACACCGGGGAGCTGTTTTTT,NA,NA,TRBV30,TRBJ2-2
CASSLVGLSGNTIYF,TGTGCCAGCAGCTTAGTCGGACTCTCTGGAAACACCATATATTTT,NA,NA,TRBV11-1,TRBJ1-3
CAWTKDGGNQPQHF,TGTGCCTGGACTAAGGACGGGGGAAATCAGCCCCAGCATTTT,NA,NA,TRBV30,TRBJ1-5
CASSLYLGGTGVNEQYF,TGTGCCAGCAGCTTATATTTGGGGGGAACAGGGGTAAACGAGCAGTACTTC,NA,NA,TRBV7-6,TRBJ2-7
CSGGVNTEAFF,TGCAGTGGGGGAGTGAACACTGAAGCTTTCTTT,NA,NA,TRBV20-1,TRBJ1-1
CASSTTGTSSYEQYF,TGTGCCAGCAGCACTACAGGGACCAGCTCCTACGAGCAGTACTTC,NA,NA,TRBV7-2,TRBJ2-7
CATTQRGLGEQYF,TGCGCCACCACACAGCGGGGCTTGGGGGAGCAGTACTTC,NA,TRBD2,TRBV5-1,TRBJ2-7
CAIQGPNLTEAFF,TGCGCCATCCAGGGTCCCAACCTCACTGAAGCTTTCTTT,NA,NA,TRBV5-1,TRBJ1-1
CASSPETGLNSPLHF,TGCGCCAGCAGCCCTGAGACAGGATTGAATTCACCCCTCCACTTT,NA,NA,TRBV4-1,TRBJ1-6
CASSEAGKQETQYF,TGTGCCAGCAGTGAAGCCGGGAAACAAGAGACCCAGTACTTC,NA,NA,TRBV6-1,TRBJ2-5
CASSLLMTEAFF,TGTGCCAGCAGCTTACTTATGACTGAAGCTTTCTTT,NA,NA,TRBV7-8,TRBJ1-1
CTSSQGGTSGEQETQYF,TGCACCAGCAGCCAAGGCGGGACTAGCGGGGAGCAAGAGACCCAGTACTTC,NA,NA,TRBV1,TRBJ2-5
CASSQAGGNQPQHF,TGTGCCAGCAGCCAAGCTGGGGGGAATCAGCCCCAGCATTTT,NA,NA,TRBV4-2,TRBJ1-5
CASSDRVGVGAFF,TGTGCCAGCAGCGACAGGGTCGGTGTTGGGGCTTTCTTT,NA,TRBD1,TRBV6-2/TRBV6-3,TRBJ1-1
CASSLAGFEAFF,TGTGCCAGCAGCTTAGCGGGGTTTGAAGCTTTCTTT,NA,NA,TRBV11-1,TRBJ1-1
CASRLLRGGPNTEAFF,TGTGCCAGCAGGCTATTGAGGGGGGGCCCGAACACTGAAGCTTTCTTT,NA,NA,TRBV7-9,TRBJ1-1
CASSLQGVSTEAFF,TGTGCCAGCAGCTTACAGGGGGTCAGCACTGAAGCTTTCTTT,NA,TRBD1,TRBV7-2,TRBJ1-1
CASSLGNGNYGYTF,TGTGCCAGCAGCTTGGGGAACGGAAACTATGGCTACACCTTC,NA,NA,TRBV7-9,TRBJ1-2
CASSFSSIIRSNQPQHF,TGTGCCAGCAGTTTCAGTTCTATTATTCGGAGCAATCAGCCCCAGCATTTT,few,NA,TRBV28,TRBJ1-5
CASSQEAADTQYF,TGCGCCAGCAGCCAAGAAGCAGCAGATACGCAGTATTTT,NA,NA,TRBV4-3,TRBJ2-3
CAINGGNMNTEAFF,TGTGCCATCAACGGAGGGAATATGAACACTGAAGCTTTCTTT,NA,NA,TRBV10-3,TRBJ1-1
CASRPSGGPQGAQYF,TGTGCCAGCAGACCGAGCGGGGGGCCGCAGGGGGCGCAGTATTTT,NA,TRBD2,TRBV5-4,TRBJ2-3
CAISATDTEAFF,TGTGCCATCAGTGCGACGGACACTGAAGCTTTCTTT,NA,NA,TRBV10-3,TRBJ1-1
CASSPRDRVIYGYTF,TGTGCCAGCTCACCCCGGGACAGGGTTATCTATGGCTACACCTTC,NA,TRBD1,TRBV18,TRBJ1-2
CASSMTWNQPQHF,TGTGCCAGCAGTATGACATGGAATCAGCCCCAGCATTTT,NA,NA,TRBV28,TRBJ1-5
CASSYSRLDPRYNSPLHF,TGTGCCAGCAGTTACTCGCGATTGGACCCGAGGTATAATTCACCCCTCCACTTT,NA,NA,TRBV6-2/TRBV6-3,TRBJ1-6
CAWNVYNEQFF,TGTGCCTGGAACGTCTACAATGAGCAGTTCTTC,NA,NA,TRBV30,TRBJ2-1
CASSLADTQYF,TGTGCCAGCAGTTTAGCAGATACGCAGTATTTT,NA,NA,TRBV12-3/TRBV12-4,TRBJ2-3
CASRLQGDNQPQHF,TGTGCCAGTAGGCTTCAGGGTGACAATCAGCCCCAGCATTTT,NA,NA,TRBV19,TRBJ1-5
CAISAEVGDETQYF,TGTGCCATCAGTGCCGAGGTAGGGGACGAGACCCAGTACTTC,NA,NA,TRBV10-3,TRBJ2-5
CASSVLNGGVGETQYF,TGTGCCAGCAGCGTTTTAAACGGGGGGGTTGGCGAGACCCAGTACTTC,NA,TRBD2,TRBV9,TRBJ2-5
CASGITGRGPGGYTF,TGTGCCAGCGGAATAACAGGGAGGGGGCCGGGCGGCTACACCTTC,NA,TRBD1,TRBV2,TRBJ1-2